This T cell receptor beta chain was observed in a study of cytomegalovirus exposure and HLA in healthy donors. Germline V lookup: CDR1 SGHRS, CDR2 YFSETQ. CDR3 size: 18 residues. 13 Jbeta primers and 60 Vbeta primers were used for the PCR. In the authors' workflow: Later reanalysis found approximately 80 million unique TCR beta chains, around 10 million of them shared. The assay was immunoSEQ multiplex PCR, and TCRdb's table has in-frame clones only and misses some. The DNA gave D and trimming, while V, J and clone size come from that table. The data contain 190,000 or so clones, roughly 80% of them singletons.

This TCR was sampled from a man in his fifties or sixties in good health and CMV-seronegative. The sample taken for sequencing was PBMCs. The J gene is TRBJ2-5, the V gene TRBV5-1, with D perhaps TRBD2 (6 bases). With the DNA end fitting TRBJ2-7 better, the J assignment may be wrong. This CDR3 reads CASSPGGLGHQSSYEQYF. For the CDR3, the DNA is TGCGCCAGCAGCCCCGGGGGTTTAGGGCACCAGAGCTCCTACGAGCAGTACTTC.